This T cell receptor (beta chain) is from a study of CD8+ T cells in alopecia areata. Study conclusions and caveats: In scalp and blood, many expanded lesional clones persisted during tofacitinib. Shared TCR sequences were less clear between patients than in mice, possibly partly from HLA diversity.

Comments on this clone: Its target is unknown.

cDNA serving as the sequencing template came from extracted, reverse transcribed RNA. Clones were sequenced by immunoSEQ multiplex PCR, and TCRdb holds only the in-frame ones, with some missing. The sample lists 190,000 or so clones; roughly three fifths were seen once. CDR3 size: 13 residues. V lost 5 bases and J 2 bases, leaving 12 bases between the germline ends. Germline V gene data show CDR1 as GTSNPN and CDR2 as SVGIG (reference sequence). This sample's treatment: oral pan-JAK inhibitor, 5-10 mg twice daily. Separation by sorting yielded CD4+ and CD8+ T cells from PBMCs. The specimen was CD4+ T cells sorted from blood, collected at week 4, from a patient treated with tofacitinib. The rearrangement links TRBV30 to TRBJ1-2; D not certain. This TCR derives from a human donor with alopecia areata. The CDR3 DNA reads as TGTGCCTGGCCCAGTGATGTCAACTATGGCTACACCTTC. Protein product: CAWPSDVNYGYTF. Full variable domain (missing parts from reference TRBV30 and TRBJ1-2): SQTIHQWPATLVQPVGSPLSLECTVEGTSNPNLYWYRQAAGRGLQLLFYSVGIGQISSEVPQNLSASRPQDRQFILSSKKLLLSDSGFYLCAWPSDVNYGYTFGSGTRLTVV.